These 29 T cell receptor beta chains originate from one sample sequenced in a study of T cells expressing NK-cell markers. TCRdb re-called the 5' RACE reads and shows each CDR3 protein once, DNA omitted. The sample table sets out a few hundred thousand distinct CDR3 sequences. Sequenced: blood T cells: a sorted CD56 or NKG2C T cell subset, CD4+ or CD8+ T cells, or bulk PBMC T cells (not recorded which). These TCRs come from a young man in good health.

V gene TRBV20-1 combines with J gene TRBJ2-3; the D call of TRBD1 rests on TCRdb alone, since no DNA is present to check it. This CDR3 spans 16 amino acids. Germline CDR1 is DFQATT and CDR2 is SNEGSKA (reference sequence). The CDR3 region is CSARRFGDSNTDTQYF.

J is TRBJ1-4 and V is TRBV29-1. The CDR3 has 13 amino acids. CDR1 and CDR2 (germline): SQVTM, ANQGSEA. This chain's CDR3 is CSVAGRLNEKLFF.

The V and J genes are TRBV11-2 and TRBJ2-2; TCRdb reports TRBD2, a call that lacks DNA to check it against. This CDR3 contains 14 residues. Germline V gene data show CDR1 as SGHAT and CDR2 as FQNNGV. The CDR3 sequence: CASSVTTTTGELFF.

This chain joins TRBV10-3 and TRBJ2-2; TCRdb returns TRBD2, unconfirmable since there is no DNA. Germline CDR1 reads ENHRY; CDR2 reads SYGVKD. The CDR3 has 15 residues. The CDR3 here is CAISESKSGSGELFF.

The chain uses TRBV15 and TRBJ2-7; checking the TCRdb D call of TRBD1 is not possible without DNA. The germline gives CDR1 LNHNV, CDR2 YYDKDF (reference sequence). The CDR3 loop spans 16 amino acids. CDR3 amino acids: CATSKWSRPRSYEQYF.

Here the CDR3 reads CASSGLKGMDEQFF. The chain joins TRBV12-3 or TRBV12-4 to TRBJ2-1; TCRdb designates TRBD1, a call that cannot be tested without DNA. The CDR3 extends over 14 amino acids.

The J gene is TRBJ2-7, the V gene TRBV28. The CDR3 is 14 amino acids. Germline V lookup: CDR1 MDHEN, CDR2 SYDVKM. This CDR3 reads CASSSPTPTYEQYF.

The chain recombines TRBV5-1 with TRBJ2-3. This CDR3 has 13 residues. Looked up from germline, CDR1 is SGHRS and CDR2 is YFSETQ. The CDR3 here is CASRYHSTDTQYF.

This chain joins TRBV5-6 and TRBJ1-6. Looked up from germline, CDR1 is SGHDT and CDR2 is YYEEEE. This CDR3 has 14 residues. The CDR3: CASSMDRENSPLHF.

The V gene is TRBV7-3, the J gene TRBJ2-4; TCRdb's assignment of TRBD1 cannot be checked, as there is no DNA. CDR3 length equals 13 residues. Germline CDR1 and CDR2: SGHTA and FQGTGA. The CDR3 loop is CASSPRAGDIQYF.

The gene calls are TRBV3-1 and TRBJ2-7; absent DNA, TCRdb's TRBD2 call cannot be checked. The V gene's germline CDR1 is LGHDT and CDR2 YNNKEL (reference sequence). The CDR3 consists of 13 residues. The CDR3 reads CASKEAGVNEQYF.

The rearrangement joins TRBV29-1 to TRBJ2-1; absent DNA, TCRdb's TRBD2 call cannot be checked. The CDR3 loop spans 15 amino acids. CDR1 SQVTM and CDR2 ANQGSEA come from the germline V gene. CDR3 residues: CSVDRWEREGLEQFF.

J is TRBJ2-5 and V is TRBV9; the D gene TCRdb calls, TRBD2, cannot be checked with no DNA. The CDR3 runs to 16 residues. The germline V gene has CDR1 SGDLS and CDR2 YYNGEE. CDR3: CASSVVPSGRSETQYF.

This chain connects TRBV7-8 to TRBJ2-1; there is no DNA to check the TCRdb D call of TRBD1. The CDR3 covers 14 residues. CDR1 SGHVS and CDR2 FQNEAQ come from the germline V gene. The CDR3 loop is CASSLVRDHNEQFF.

The V and J genes are TRBV12-3 or TRBV12-4 and TRBJ2-1; the D gene TCRdb calls, TRBD2, cannot be checked with no DNA. The CDR3 loop spans 12 amino acids. The CDR3 sequence is CASSTRWDQTIF.

V and J are TRBV3-1 and TRBJ2-5. CDR1 is LGHDT, CDR2 YNNKEL, per germline (reference sequence). The CDR3 spans 11 residues. This chain's CDR3 is CASSQDWTQYF.

The chain links TRBV5-1 to TRBJ2-2; there is no DNA to check the TCRdb D call of TRBD1. This CDR3 is built from 14 residues. The germline V gene encodes CDR1 SGHRS and CDR2 YFSETQ. CDR3 residues: CATTGQGYPGELFF.

The chain uses TRBV15 and TRBJ1-5; TCRdb calls TRBD1, which cannot be checked without DNA. CDR1 LNHNV and CDR2 YYDKDF come from the germline V gene (reference sequence). The CDR3 is 17 amino acids. The CDR3 here is CATSRGDRTGGGQPQHF.

The CDR3 loop reads CASSFTSGKAETQYF. The chain employs TRBV12-3 or TRBV12-4 and TRBJ2-5; checking the TCRdb D call of TRBD2 is not possible without DNA. The CDR3 loop spans 15 amino acids.

The chain has TRBV24-1 and TRBJ2-5; TCRdb lists TRBD1, though no DNA is available to test this call. The V gene's germline CDR1 is KGHDR and CDR2 SFDVKD. The CDR3 is made up of 16 amino acids. This chain's CDR3 is CATSDDAGQGIETQYF.

The rearrangement joins TRBV12-3 or TRBV12-4 to TRBJ2-3; TCRdb outputs TRBD2, but without DNA this stays unchecked. The CDR3 runs 17 residues. The CDR3 region is CASSPGLAGGPIDTQYF.

The chain employs TRBV5-1 and TRBJ2-7; the D call of TRBD1 rests on TCRdb alone, since no DNA is present to check it. Germline loops: CDR1 SGHRS, CDR2 YFSETQ. The CDR3 extends over 14 amino acids. The CDR3 loop reads CASSPGQGTSEQYF.

This chain connects TRBV6-1 to TRBJ1-5; TCRdb indicates TRBD1, and absent DNA this call remains unverified. The CDR3 consists of 14 residues. The germline V gene encodes CDR1 MNHNS and CDR2 SASEGT. The CDR3 is CATPSGTGEQPQHF.

The V and J genes are TRBV12-3 or TRBV12-4 and TRBJ1-1. CDR3 size: 13 residues. CDR3 in amino acids: CASGPRMNTEAFF.

The chain recombines TRBV4-2 with TRBJ2-1; the D call of TRBD2 rests on TCRdb alone, since no DNA is present to check it. CDR1 LGHNA and CDR2 YNFKEQ come from the germline V gene. This CDR3 has 16 amino acids. The CDR3 loop is CASSQRTRPPTDEQFF.

The chain carries TRBV11-2 and TRBJ2-5; absent DNA, TCRdb's TRBD1 call cannot be checked. The CDR3 is 13 residues long. Germline V gene sequence: CDR1 SGHAT, CDR2 FQNNGV. The CDR3 here is CASRDSVRETQYF.

V usage is TRBV7-2 and J usage is TRBJ1-6; with no DNA, the TCRdb D assignment of TRBD1 cannot be verified. CDR1 and CDR2 (germline): SGHTA, FQGNSA. This CDR3 has 14 amino acids. This chain's CDR3 is CASSPSAPGGPLHF.

The chain joins TRBV7-3 to TRBJ2-3; TCRdb outputs TRBD1, but without DNA this stays unchecked. Looked up from germline, CDR1 is SGHTA and CDR2 is FQGTGA. The CDR3 runs 17 residues. CDR3 sequence reads: CASSDGTGRTSTDTQYF.

The chain recombines TRBV4-3 with TRBJ2-5; TCRdb returns TRBD1, unconfirmable since there is no DNA. Germline V gene lookup returns CDR1 LGHNA and CDR2 YSLEER. The CDR3 totals 15 residues. This CDR3 is CASSQDAGAPETQYF.